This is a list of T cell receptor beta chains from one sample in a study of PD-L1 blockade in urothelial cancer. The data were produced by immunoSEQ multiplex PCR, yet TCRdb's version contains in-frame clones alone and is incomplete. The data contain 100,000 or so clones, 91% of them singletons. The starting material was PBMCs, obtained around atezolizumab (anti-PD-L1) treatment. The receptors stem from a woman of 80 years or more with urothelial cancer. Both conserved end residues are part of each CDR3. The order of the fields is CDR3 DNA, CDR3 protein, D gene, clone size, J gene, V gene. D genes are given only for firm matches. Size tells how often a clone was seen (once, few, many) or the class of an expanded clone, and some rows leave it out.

CDR3 DNA: TGTGCCAGTCTTACCCCCACAGGAACGAACACCGGGGAGCTGTTTTTT; CDR3 protein: CASLTPTGTNTGELFF; D gene: -; clone size: -; J gene: TRBJ2-2; V gene: TRBV19
CDR3 DNA: TGTGCCAGCAGAGGGGAGGTGAAGGGCACTGAAGCTTTCTTT; CDR3 protein: CASRGEVKGTEAFF; D gene: -; clone size: -; J gene: TRBJ1-1; V gene: TRBV6-5
CDR3 DNA: TGTGCCACCAGTGGGAGACTAGGCAACAATGAGCAGTTCTTC; CDR3 protein: CATSGRLGNNEQFF; D gene: -; clone size: -; J gene: TRBJ2-1; V gene: TRBV15
CDR3 DNA: TGTGCCAGCAGCATTTCACAGGGGGTCTATGGCTACACCTTC; CDR3 protein: CASSISQGVYGYTF; D gene: TRBD1; clone size: -; J gene: TRBJ1-2; V gene: TRBV11-2
CDR3 DNA: TGCAGCGTGAGTAGCGGGACCCGCACAGATACGCAGTATTTT; CDR3 protein: CSVSSGTRTDTQYF; D gene: TRBD2; clone size: -; J gene: TRBJ2-3; V gene: TRBV29-1
CDR3 DNA: TGTGCCAGCAGCGTAGAAGCGGGAGGGGCCGAGCAGTACTTC; CDR3 protein: CASSVEAGGAEQYF; D gene: TRBD2; clone size: -; J gene: TRBJ2-7; V gene: TRBV9
CDR3 DNA: TGTGCCAGCAGCTTAGCCGGACAGTTCAATCAGCCCCAGCATTTT; CDR3 protein: CASSLAGQFNQPQHF; D gene: -; clone size: -; J gene: TRBJ1-5; V gene: TRBV7-2
CDR3 DNA: TGTGCCAGCAGTGGGTGGACAGCGGGGTCGGACACTGAAGCTTTCTTT; CDR3 protein: CASSGWTAGSDTEAFF; D gene: -; clone size: few; J gene: TRBJ1-1; V gene: TRBV6-1
CDR3 DNA: TGTGCCAGCAGCCCCGGACTAGCAGACTCCTACAATGAGCAGTTCTTC; CDR3 protein: CASSPGLADSYNEQFF; D gene: TRBD2; clone size: -; J gene: TRBJ2-1; V gene: TRBV5-6
CDR3 DNA: TGTGCCAGCACCTCGGATGGAGGTGGAGCCAAAAACATTCAGTACTTC; CDR3 protein: CASTSDGGGAKNIQYF; D gene: -; clone size: -; J gene: TRBJ2-4; V gene: TRBV5-4
CDR3 DNA: TGTGCCAGCAAGGGGGGGCTCGACTATGGCTACACCTTC; CDR3 protein: CASKGGLDYGYTF; D gene: -; clone size: -; J gene: TRBJ1-2; V gene: TRBV13
CDR3 DNA: TGTGCCAGCTCACCACGCAGGGAAGAGACCCAGTACTTC; CDR3 protein: CASSPRREETQYF; D gene: -; clone size: -; J gene: TRBJ2-5; V gene: TRBV18
CDR3 DNA: TGTGCCAGCTCACCAGGACTGAGCTATGGCTACACCTTC; CDR3 protein: CASSPGLSYGYTF; D gene: -; clone size: -; J gene: TRBJ1-2; V gene: TRBV18
CDR3 DNA: TGTGCCAGCTCACTCGACACGCCGAATCAGCCCCAGCATTTT; CDR3 protein: CASSLDTPNQPQHF; D gene: -; clone size: -; J gene: TRBJ1-5; V gene: TRBV18
CDR3 DNA: TGTGCCAGCAGCGTAGAAGGGGTCACTGAAGCTTTCTTT; CDR3 protein: CASSVEGVTEAFF; D gene: -; clone size: -; J gene: TRBJ1-1; V gene: TRBV9
CDR3 DNA: TGTGCCCACGGCAGGGGGGTTAACACTGAAGCTTTCTTT; CDR3 protein: CAHGRGVNTEAFF; D gene: TRBD1; clone size: -; J gene: TRBJ1-1; V gene: TRBV6-5
CDR3 DNA: TGTGCCAGTAGTGGACTAGCAGGGAGATACAATGAGCAGTTCTTC; CDR3 protein: CASSGLAGRYNEQFF; D gene: TRBD2; clone size: -; J gene: TRBJ2-1; V gene: TRBV19
CDR3 DNA: TGTGCCAGTTTTATGGCGGCGGGCAGACCTGGAAACACCATATATTTT; CDR3 protein: CASFMAAGRPGNTIYF; D gene: -; clone size: -; J gene: TRBJ1-3; V gene: TRBV7-8
CDR3 DNA: TGCGCCAGCAGCTTGGAGGCAGGTTACGAGCAGTACTTC; CDR3 protein: CASSLEAGYEQYF; D gene: -; clone size: -; J gene: TRBJ2-7; V gene: TRBV5-1
CDR3 DNA: TGTGCCAGCAGCGCCCCCGGGACAGTCAATCAGCCCCAGCATTTT; CDR3 protein: CASSAPGTVNQPQHF; D gene: TRBD1; clone size: -; J gene: TRBJ1-5; V gene: TRBV7-9
CDR3 DNA: TGTGCCAGCACGGGGAACTATGGCTACACCTTC; CDR3 protein: CASTGNYGYTF; D gene: -; clone size: -; J gene: TRBJ1-2; V gene: TRBV28
CDR3 DNA: TGTGCCAGCAGCTTAGCGGGAGGCCCGAACACTGAAGCTTTCTTT; CDR3 protein: CASSLAGGPNTEAFF; D gene: -; clone size: -; J gene: TRBJ1-1; V gene: TRBV7-8
CDR3 DNA: TGCGCCAGCAAGGTCGACAGGCCCAACACCGGGGAGCTGTTTTTT; CDR3 protein: CASKVDRPNTGELFF; D gene: -; clone size: -; J gene: TRBJ2-2; V gene: TRBV5-1
CDR3 DNA: TGTGCCATCAACGAGGCCGGAGGGGCCAACGTCCTGACTTTC; CDR3 protein: CAINEAGGANVLTF; D gene: -; clone size: -; J gene: TRBJ2-6; V gene: TRBV10-3
CDR3 DNA: TGTGCCAGCAGCGTAGACGGGAGTAGCACCGGGGAGCTGTTTTTT; CDR3 protein: CASSVDGSSTGELFF; D gene: -; clone size: -; J gene: TRBJ2-2; V gene: TRBV9
CDR3 DNA: TGTGCCAGCAGCTCCGGACTAGCGTATTCCTCCTACAATGAGCAGTTCTTC; CDR3 protein: CASSSGLAYSSYNEQFF; D gene: TRBD2; clone size: -; J gene: TRBJ2-1; V gene: TRBV11-2
CDR3 DNA: TGTGCCAGCAGTGCTGAAAGGGGCCATGAGCAGTTCTTC; CDR3 protein: CASSAERGHEQFF; D gene: -; clone size: -; J gene: TRBJ2-1; V gene: TRBV6-1
CDR3 DNA: TGTGCCAGCACTGCCGCAGGGCGGAACCAGCCCCAGCATTTT; CDR3 protein: CASTAAGRNQPQHF; D gene: -; clone size: -; J gene: TRBJ1-5; V gene: TRBV28
CDR3 DNA: TGTGCCAGCAGTTCGGAGGTGGGCGGAGATACGCAGTATTTT; CDR3 protein: CASSSEVGGDTQYF; D gene: -; clone size: -; J gene: TRBJ2-3; V gene: TRBV6-5
CDR3 DNA: TGTGCCGGGGAAACCAGACAGGGGTTCCACGAGCAGTACTTC; CDR3 protein: CAGETRQGFHEQYF; D gene: TRBD1; clone size: -; J gene: TRBJ2-7; V gene: TRBV30
CDR3 DNA: TGCGCCAGCAGTGAGTCGAGTTTCTTCTACAATGAGCAGTTCTTC; CDR3 protein: CASSESSFFYNEQFF; D gene: -; clone size: few; J gene: TRBJ2-1; V gene: TRBV10-1
CDR3 DNA: TGTGCCAGCTCACCACTGGCAGGGATATTGGACGAGCAGTACTTC; CDR3 protein: CASSPLAGILDEQYF; D gene: -; clone size: -; J gene: TRBJ2-7; V gene: TRBV18
CDR3 DNA: TGTGCCAGCAGCTTGGGAGTAGCGGGAGTCTATGAGCAGTTCTTC; CDR3 protein: CASSLGVAGVYEQFF; D gene: TRBD2; clone size: -; J gene: TRBJ2-1; V gene: TRBV5-6
CDR3 DNA: TGTGCCAGTAGCCGGCGGACAGGGGGATCGAATGAAAAACTGTTTTTT; CDR3 protein: CASSRRTGGSNEKLFF; D gene: TRBD1; clone size: -; J gene: TRBJ1-4; V gene: TRBV19
CDR3 DNA: TGTGCCAGCAGCAGCCGGGACAGGAGGCTCTTGGGAAATGAGCAGTTCTTC; CDR3 protein: CASSSRDRRLLGNEQFF; D gene: TRBD1; clone size: -; J gene: TRBJ2-1; V gene: TRBV7-9
CDR3 DNA: TGTGCCAGCAGCTTAGGGACTAGGCGGGAGACCCAGTACTTC; CDR3 protein: CASSLGTRRETQYF; D gene: TRBD2; clone size: -; J gene: TRBJ2-5; V gene: TRBV11-2
CDR3 DNA: TGTGCCAGCAGCGTAGAGGCTAGCGGGATAGGGGATGAGCAGTTCTTC; CDR3 protein: CASSVEASGIGDEQFF; D gene: TRBD2; clone size: -; J gene: TRBJ2-1; V gene: TRBV9